A selection of T cell receptor beta chains follows, all from one sample in a study. TCRdb analysed the 5' RACE reads with MiXCR anew, one entry per CDR3 protein. The repertoire holds 12,000 or so distinct CDR3 sequences, with approximately 50% as singletons. The sequenced material came from tumor-infiltrating Tregs sorted from the breast tumor. The source of these receptors is a female donor with breast cancer. CDR3s include the opening cysteine and the closing phenylalanine or tryptophan. D genes are given only for firm matches. For some rows the clone size is stated as once, few or many, or as a class when expanded; others skip it.

d_call,clone_size,v_call,j_call,cdr3_nt,cdr3_aa
.,.,TRBV30,TRBJ2-3,TGTGCCTGGAGGGTAAAAGATACGCAGTATTTT,CAWRVKDTQYF
.,.,TRBV18,TRBJ2-3,TGTGCCAGCTCACCAGGGACCACAGATACGCAGTATTTT,CASSPGTTDTQYF
.,.,TRBV3-1,TRBJ1-5,TGTGCCAGCAGCCAGGCCGGGGGGGGGATCCAACAGCCCCAGCATTTT,CASSQAGGGIQQPQHF
.,.,TRBV6-2/TRBV6-3,TRBJ2-5,TGTGCCACCGACGGTACTAGCTCACAAGAGACCCAGTACTTC,CATDGTSSQETQYF
.,few,TRBV5-1,TRBJ1-4,TGCGCCAGCAGCGGGGGGATCGGGGAAAAACTGTTTTTT,CASSGGIGEKLFF
.,.,TRBV4-2,TRBJ1-5,TGTGCCAGCAGCCAAGTGGGCTATCAGCCCCAGCATTTT,CASSQVGYQPQHF
.,.,TRBV20-1,TRBJ1-1,TGCAGTGCCGGAGACGCGGGTCTGAACACTGAAGCTTTCTTT,CSAGDAGLNTEAFF
.,.,TRBV7-8,TRBJ2-1,TGTGCCAGCAGCTTAGGTGGGGTAGTAAATGAGCAGTTCTTC,CASSLGGVVNEQFF
.,.,TRBV6-1,TRBJ2-2,TGTGCCAGCAGTGAACAGGACACCGGGGAGCTGTTTTTT,CASSEQDTGELFF
.,.,TRBV7-6,TRBJ2-2,TGTGCCAGCAACTCGGGGGCGGCGAACACCGGGGAGCTGTTTTTT,CASNSGAANTGELFF
TRBD2,.,TRBV6-5,TRBJ2-5,TGTGCCAGCAGTTACTCTCGGGAGGGCCGGGAGACCCAGTACTTC,CASSYSREGRETQYF
.,.,TRBV7-2,TRBJ1-1,TGTGCCAGCAGCTTAGTGGGGACAAGGAACACTGAAGCTTTCTTT,CASSLVGTRNTEAFF
.,few,TRBV6-5,TRBJ2-3,TGTGCCAGCAGTGTCCAGGGCGCAGATACGCAGTATTTT,CASSVQGADTQYF
TRBD1,.,TRBV20-1,TRBJ1-2,TGCAGTGCAACAAGACAGGGAGGCTATGGCTACACCTTC,CSATRQGGYGYTF
.,.,TRBV7-2,TRBJ1-4,TGTGCCAGCAGCTTAGAATCGGGAAACCCCAGACTGTTTTTT,CASSLESGNPRLFF
.,few,TRBV12-3/TRBV12-4,TRBJ2-1,TGTGCCAGCATACCCACCCCCTCCGGGAATGAGCAGTTCTTC,CASIPTPSGNEQFF
.,.,TRBV4-2,TRBJ2-1,TGTGCCAGCAGCCAAGGGCTTAGAAGCGATGAGCAGTTCTTC,CASSQGLRSDEQFF
.,few,TRBV10-3,TRBJ1-1,TGTGCCATCAGTGAAGGGGCGATTGAAGCTTTCTTT,CAISEGAIEAFF
TRBD2,.,TRBV9,TRBJ2-1,TGTGCCAGCAGCTCTAGCGGTGAGATCAATGAGCAGTTCTTC,CASSSSGEINEQFF
.,.,TRBV20-1,TRBJ1-2,TGCAGTGCAGTGCTAGGAGGATATGGCTACACCTTC,CSAVLGGYGYTF
.,.,TRBV5-5,TRBJ2-1,TGTGCCAGCAGCCTGGTGGAGGGTGAGCAGTTCTTC,CASSLVEGEQFF
.,.,TRBV20-1,TRBJ2-5,TGCAGTGCTAGGGCTAGAGCGGAGACCCAGTACTTC,CSARARAETQYF
.,.,TRBV6-5,TRBJ1-5,TGTGCCAGCAGGACCGGGGCTCAGCCCCAGCATTTT,CASRTGAQPQHF
.,.,TRBV12-3/TRBV12-4,TRBJ2-3,TGTGCCAGCTTCAGAGAGGGGTCAGATACGCAGTATTTT,CASFREGSDTQYF
TRBD2,once,TRBV6-4,TRBJ2-1,TGTGCCTGCAGTGCCTTGCGGGAGGTCTCTGAGCAGTTCTTC,CACSALREVSEQFF
.,few,TRBV2,TRBJ2-7,TGTGCCAGTAGAACCGGGCTTAGCTGGAACGAGCAGTACTTC,CASRTGLSWNEQYF
TRBD1,.,TRBV19,TRBJ1-5,TGTGCCAGTAGCAAGGACAGGGTATTTTCCCTTAGCAATCAGCCCCAGCATTTT,CASSKDRVFSLSNQPQHF
.,.,TRBV4-3,TRBJ1-2,TGCGCCAGCAGCCAAGGGTACTACCCGGGGACTAACTATGGCTACACCTTC,CASSQGYYPGTNYGYTF
.,.,TRBV6-2/TRBV6-3,TRBJ1-1,TGTGCCACCCGGGGCGTTACTGAAGCTTTCTTT,CATRGVTEAFF
.,once,TRBV4-3,TRBJ2-1,TGCGCCAGCAGCCAAGGGAACAATGAGCAGTCCTTC,CASSQGNNEQSF
.,.,TRBV5-6,TRBJ2-5,TGTGCCAGCAGCACAGGAGGAACCCAAGAGACCCAGTACTTC,CASSTGGTQETQYF
.,.,TRBV20-1,TRBJ2-5,TGCAGTGCTCCCAAAGGGTCAGGGGCGCGGGAGACCCAGTACTTC,CSAPKGSGARETQYF
TRBD1,.,TRBV20-1,TRBJ1-6,TGCAGTGCTAGAGTAGGGCCGATCCGGACAGGGGACAATTCACCCCTCCACTTT,CSARVGPIRTGDNSPLHF
.,.,TRBV10-3,TRBJ1-1,TGTGCCATCAGTGTATCAGTGAACACTGAAGCTTTCTTT,CAISVSVNTEAFF
TRBD2,.,TRBV18,TRBJ2-2,TGTGCCAGCTCACCCTCGCGGGAGGGCCCCACCGGGGAGCTGTTTTTT,CASSPSREGPTGELFF
TRBD2,.,TRBV6-5,TRBJ2-7,TGTGCCAGCAGTTGGCGGGGGGACCTACCTTACGAGCAGTACTTC,CASSWRGDLPYEQYF
.,.,TRBV20-1,TRBJ2-1,TGCAGTGCCAGGAGGCCCGGACCGATCCTGGAGCAGTTCTTC,CSARRPGPILEQFF
TRBD2,medium-sized,TRBV20-1,TRBJ2-7,TGCAGTGCTTTGACTAGCGGGAGGGCCGACGAGCAGTACTTC,CSALTSGRADEQYF
.,.,TRBV5-4,TRBJ2-1,TGTGCCAGCAGCTTGGGGCCGGGAGCAGGCTCCTACAATGAGCAGTTCTTC,CASSLGPGAGSYNEQFF
.,.,TRBV7-2,TRBJ1-5,TGTGCCAGCAGCTTAGGGGGGCAGCCCCAGCATTTT,CASSLGGQPQHF
TRBD2,.,TRBV5-1,TRBJ2-5,TGCGCCAGCAGCGAACTAGCGGGAGTTCGAGAGACCCAGTACTTC,CASSELAGVRETQYF